The 30 T cell receptor beta chains below come from one sample, sequenced in a study of T cells in Graves' hyperthyroidism and ophthalmopathy. RNA transcripts yielded amplified TCR beta CDR3 regions. The HTBI primer set was used in a first-round RT-PCR of the TCR CDR3. TCRdb re-analysed the multiplex PCR reads in MiXCR, keeping a single row per CDR3 protein. The profile shows about 570,000 distinct CDR3 sequences, approximately 44% of them singletons. Sequencing was done on a sample of peripheral blood or thyroid tissue (not recorded which). These TCRs come from an adult woman with Graves' disease, either hyperthyroidism or ophthalmopathy (not recorded which).

This clonotype was detected many times. V and J are TRBV29-1 and TRBJ1-1; D might be TRBD1 (5 bases). CDR3 length: 14 amino acids. The V end lost 2 bases, the J end lost 0 bases, and 10 bases lay between the germline ends. Germline loops: CDR1 SQVTM, CDR2 ANQGSEA. The CDR3 spells CSVELQGMNTEAFF. In DNA, the CDR3 is TGCAGCGTTGAACTGCAGGGAATGAACACTGAAGCTTTCTTT.

This clonotype was detected ten times or more. The chain carries TRBV7-2 and TRBJ1-3; 9 positions match TRBD1. Trimming at V came to 5 bases and at J to 3 bases, leaving 8 bases not matched to a gene. The CDR3 sequence is 16 residues long. Germline CDR1 is SGHTA and CDR2 is FQGNSA. The CDR3 DNA is TGTGCCAGCAGCCCTCCCGGACAGGGGTATGGAAACACCATATATTTT. This translates into CASSPPGQGYGNTIYF.

The V and J genes are TRBV7-2 and TRBJ1-5, with 7 bases matching TRBD1. The junction had 3 bases not matched to a gene; V was cut back by 4 bases and J by 3 bases. This CDR3 region has 14 residues. Germline values: CDR1 SGHTA, CDR2 FQGNSA. The CDR3 spells CASSSGQFNQPQHF. The CDR3 coding sequence is TGTGCCAGCAGCTCGGGACAGTTCAATCAGCCCCAGCATTTT.

This clonotype was recorded at least ten times. The chain employs TRBV7-2 and TRBJ2-5, with 7 bases aligning to TRBD2. This CDR3 contains 13 residues. V trimming: 2 bases; J trimming: 5 bases; junction bases outside the gene matches: 2. Germline-derived CDR1 and CDR2 are SGHTA and FQGNSA. DNA for the CDR3: TGTGCCAGCAGCTTATCCGGGAGGGAGACCCAGTACTTC. Translation gives CASSLSGRETQYF.

The V and J genes are TRBV29-1 and TRBJ1-4; 9 bases align to TRBD1. The CDR3 covers 13 residues. With 6 bases clipped from V and 7 bases from J, the junction kept 6 bases outside the gene matches. Germline CDR1 reads SQVTM; CDR2 reads ANQGSEA. CDR3 protein: CSVYRTGAEKLFF. CDR3 nucleotides: TGCAGCGTCTACCGGACAGGGGCTGAAAAACTGTTTTTT.

The CDR3 DNA follows: TGCGCCAGCAGCTTGTGGTTGGCGCCGTTGAACACTGAAGCTTTCTTT. Residues: CASSLWLAPLNTEAFF. V usage is TRBV5-1 and J usage is TRBJ1-1; D is uncertain. This CDR3 has 16 amino acids. With 1 base removed from V and 0 bases from J, the gap between germline ends came to 13 bases. CDR1 is SGHRS and CDR2 is YFSETQ in the germline V gene. The full variable domain, with the rest looked up from reference TRBV5-1 and TRBJ1-1, is KAGVTQTPRYLIKTRGQQVTLSCSPISGHRSVSWYQQTPGQGLQFLFEYFSETQRNKGNFPGRFSGRQFSNSRSEMNVSTLELGDSALYLCASSLWLAPLNTEAFFGQGTRLTVV.

On this clonotype itself: One end of the junction is discordant with germline, which a read error may explain. This rearrangement joins TRBV6-6 to TRBJ2-5; D possibly corresponds to TRBD2 (6 bases). The CDR3 length is 12 residues. Germline CDR1 MNHNY, CDR2 SVGAGI (reference sequence). CDR3 loop: CGSGRGPETQYF. CDR3 sequence (DNA): TGTGGCAGTGGGCGGGGCCCAGAGACTCAGTACTTC.

The chain joins TRBV7-9 to TRBJ1-4; D gene unclear. V was pared by 4 bases and J by 0 bases, with 9 bases between. Germline V gene sequence: CDR1 SEHNR, CDR2 FQNEAQ (reference sequence). The CDR3 is made up of 15 amino acids. The CDR3: CASSSTVATNEKLFF. CDR3 nucleotide sequence: TGTGCCAGCAGCTCAACAGTTGCAACTAATGAAAAACTGTTTTTT.

The table lists this clonotype with many counts. The junction departs from the called germline gene at one end, perhaps through a read error. The V gene is TRBV7-7, the J gene TRBJ1-5; no reliable D call. This CDR3 spans 13 amino acids. Germline CDR1 SSHAT, CDR2 FNYEAQ (reference sequence). CDR3 DNA: TGTGCTAGCAGCGCGGACCTCAATCAGCCCCAGCATTTT. It codes for CASSADLNQPQHF.

There are many counts of this clonotype. V is TRBV7-2 and J is TRBJ1-3, with D unresolved. With 2 bases removed from V and 11 bases from J, the gap between germline ends came to 7 bases. The CDR3 is made up of 11 amino acids. CDR1 and CDR2 from the germline V gene are SGHTA and FQGNSA. The CDR3 bases are TGTGCCAGCAGCTTAAACGGTCCCATATATTTT. Its protein product is CASSLNGPIYF.

This clonotype has ten or more counts. The rearrangement links TRBV7-9 to TRBJ1-1; D remains unclear. The CDR3 extends over 16 amino acids. Germline CDR1 and CDR2: SEHNR and FQNEAQ (reference sequence). With 0 bases removed from V and 0 bases from J, the gap between germline ends came to 11 bases. The CDR3 loop is CASSLALSWLNTEAFF. Written as DNA, the CDR3 is TGTGCCAGCAGCTTAGCGCTGAGCTGGCTGAACACTGAAGCTTTCTTT.

The gene calls are TRBV20-1 and TRBJ1-4; 7 bases match TRBD1. Germline CDR1 DFQATT, CDR2 SNEGSKA (reference sequence). V was pared by 7 bases and J by 5 bases, with 4 bases of the junction left unmatched. The CDR3 totals 12 residues. CDR3 amino acids: CSDSGGNEKLFF. The DNA for the CDR3 is TGCAGTGACTCAGGGGGAAATGAAAAACTGTTTTTT.

This sequence joins TRBV18 and TRBJ1-5; D uncertain. The CDR3 extends over 13 amino acids. Germline V gene data show CDR1 as KGHSH and CDR2 as LQKENI. Trimming removed 2 bases at V and 5 bases at J, with 7 bases between. CDR3 sequence: CASSPSEHQPQHF. The CDR3 DNA reads TGTGCCAGCTCACCATCAGAGCATCAGCCCCAGCATTTT.

This chain links TRBV5-1 with TRBJ1-4; D may be TRBD1 (6 bases). With 0 bases removed from V and 11 bases from J, the gap between germline ends came to 17 bases. CDR1 and CDR2 from the germline V gene are SGHRS and YFSETQ. The CDR3 runs 15 residues. CDR3 region: CASSLGIGGRGKLFF. The DNA of the CDR3 is TGCGCCAGCAGCTTGGGCATCGGGGGGCGAGGGAAACTGTTTTTT.

Only a few counts were recorded for this clonotype. The chain employs TRBV5-1 and TRBJ1-1, with D hard to call. The CDR3 sequence is 11 residues long. Trimming removed 5 bases at V and 7 bases at J, with 9 bases between. Germline CDR1 SGHRS, CDR2 YFSETQ. Here the CDR3 DNA reads TGCGCCAGCAGGGAGTATGGTGAAGCTTTCTTT. This encodes CASREYGEAFF. Full variable domain (missing parts from reference TRBV5-1 and TRBJ1-1): KAGVTQTPRYLIKTRGQQVTLSCSPISGHRSVSWYQQTPGQGLQFLFEYFSETQRNKGNFPGRFSGRQFSNSRSEMNVSTLELGDSALYLCASREYGEAFFGQGTRLTVV.

This clonotype was seen at least ten times. The chain carries TRBV27 and TRBJ2-7; TRBD2 aligns across 9 bases. The CDR3 is made up of 13 amino acids. The V segment lost 8 bases and the J segment 3 bases; nucleotides outside the gene matches: 5. Germline V gives CDR1 MNHEY, CDR2 SMNVEV (reference sequence). The CDR3: CASGLAGDYEQYF. The CDR3, as DNA: TGTGCCAGCGGGTTAGCGGGGGACTACGAGCAGTACTTC.

This clonotype was seen a single time. The junction and the germline gene differ at one end; a read error may be behind it. The J gene is TRBJ2-3, the V gene TRBV10-3, with 9 bases that match TRBD2. The CDR3 length is 15 residues. Germline V CDR1 and CDR2: ENHRY, SYGVKD. The CDR3 nucleotides read TGTGCCAGCAGTTCCCGAGCGGGAGGCCCAGATACGCAGTATTTT. Its translation is CASSSRAGGPDTQYF.

The CDR3 sequence is CASRADRGSNQPQHF. CDR3 bases: TGTGCCAGCAGGGCCGACAGGGGCAGCAATCAGCCCCAGCATTTT. The V gene is TRBV19, the J gene TRBJ1-5, with TRBD1 matching over 8 bases. V was pared by 9 bases and J by 1 base, with 8 bases of the junction left unmatched. CDR1 and CDR2 (germline): LNHDA, SQIVND (reference sequence). This CDR3 contains 15 residues.

This clonotype was seen at least ten times. This sequence joins TRBV20-1 and TRBJ1-2; D might be TRBD1 (5 bases). The germline CDR1 and CDR2 sequences are DFQATT and SNEGSKA (reference sequence). Trimming took off 6 bases at V and 3 bases at J, with 11 bases between the two ends. This CDR3 comprises 12 residues. In DNA form, the CDR3 reads TGCAGTGCCGATGGGGGGTACTATGGCTACACCTTC. It codes for CSADGGYYGYTF.

The chain couples TRBV10-3 to TRBJ1-2; 8 bases match TRBD1. Germline assignment: CDR1 ENHRY and CDR2 SYGVKD. The length of the CDR3 is 11 residues. V was pared by 10 bases and J by 7 bases, with 5 bases of the junction left unmatched. The CDR3, as DNA: TGTGCCACCTCAGGGGGCTCTGGCTACACCTTC. Its translation: CATSGGSGYTF.

The CDR3 coding sequence is TGTGCCATTTCCGAGAGTCATAGCAATCAGCCCCAGCATTTT. It codes for CAISESHSNQPQHF. The J gene is TRBJ1-5, the V gene TRBV2; no clear D. From germline, CDR1 is SNHLY and CDR2 FYNNEI. The CDR3 runs 14 residues. Trimming took off 10 bases at V and 0 bases at J, with 13 bases between the two ends.

This clonotype occurred a few times. This chain joins TRBV2 and TRBJ1-1; D might be TRBD1 (5 bases). CDR1 and CDR2 from the germline V gene are SNHLY and FYNNEI. V shed 8 bases and J shed 3 bases, with 19 bases lying between them. The CDR3 runs to 15 residues. The CDR3 DNA sequence: TGTGCCAGCTCACCTCCCGGGGGTTCAGACACTGAAGCTTTCTTT. Protein product: CASSPPGGSDTEAFF.

V and J are TRBV25-1 and TRBJ2-3, with D unclear. Germline CDR1 is MGHDK and CDR2 is SYGVNS. The CDR3 is 13 residues long. With 4 bases removed from V and 2 bases from J, the gap between germline ends came to 7 bases. CDR3 sequence (DNA): TGTGCCAGCAGTGTCCTCTTCACAGATACGCAGTATTTT. This translates into CASSVLFTDTQYF.

This clonotype has a count of ten or more. The chain uses TRBV6-6 and TRBJ2-5; tentative D call: TRBD2 (6 bases). Trimming took off 0 bases at V and 4 bases at J, with 12 bases between the two ends. Per germline, CDR1 MNHNY and CDR2 SVGAGI (reference sequence). The CDR3 totals 15 residues. CDR3 coding DNA: TGTGCCAGCAGTTACTCGGCGGGATCGGCAGAGACCCAGTACTTC. It codes for CASSYSAGSAETQYF.

There are a few counts of this clonotype. The chain carries TRBV3-1 and TRBJ2-5; weak D call: TRBD2 (5 bases). The germline gives CDR1 LGHDT, CDR2 YNNKEL (reference sequence). This CDR3 contains 17 residues. Trimming removed 4 bases at V and 5 bases at J, with 23 bases between. Here the CDR3 reads CASSPPRTLRLEETQYF. CDR3 sequence (DNA): TGTGCCAGCAGCCCCCCCCGGACTCTGCGCCTCGAGGAGACCCAGTACTTC.

V and J are TRBV12-3 or TRBV12-4 and TRBJ1-1; D uncertain. V was trimmed by 5 bases and J by 10 bases, leaving 11 bases between them. The CDR3 covers 11 residues. This chain's CDR3 is CASSDLYGAFF. The CDR3 DNA sequence: TGTGCCAGCAGTGACTTGTACGGAGCTTTCTTT.

In this sample, this clonotype turned up many times. In DNA, the CDR3 is TGCAGTGCTCCAGGGGCCTACGAGCAGTACTTC. This translates into CSAPGAYEQYF. This sequence joins TRBV20-1 and TRBJ2-7, with D perhaps matching TRBD1 (6 bases). V was shortened by 5 bases and J by 2 bases, with 7 bases between the two germline ends. Germline V gene lookup returns CDR1 DFQATT and CDR2 SNEGSKA (reference sequence). The CDR3 has 11 amino acids.

The J gene is TRBJ1-2, the V gene TRBV2; the D gene is possibly TRBD1 (6 bases). Germline loops: CDR1 SNHLY, CDR2 FYNNEI. The CDR3 runs to 14 residues. Trimming took 2 bases from V and 4 from J, leaving 11 bases between them. This chain's CDR3 is CASSETEQGYGYTF. The DNA for the CDR3 is TGTGCCAGCAGTGAAACGGAACAGGGCTATGGCTACACCTTC.

About this clonotype: A much larger clone differs from this one at a single base, so this may be a read error. The chain is built from TRBV6-1 and TRBJ2-2; D could derive from TRBD1 or TRBD2 (5 bases each). The germline V gene has CDR1 MNHNS and CDR2 SASEGT. CDR3 length equals 15 residues. V lost 6 bases and J lost 1, with 12 bases in between. The chain's CDR3 is CASRTGAENTGELFF. For the CDR3, the DNA is TGTGCCAGCAGGACCGGGGCAGAGAACACCGGGGAGCTGTTTTTT.

The chain couples TRBV7-2 to TRBJ1-1, with no clear D. Trimming left V 2 bases short and J 1 base short, with 11 bases between. Germline values: CDR1 SGHTA, CDR2 FQGNSA. The CDR3 is 15 amino acids. The CDR3 DNA is TGTGCCAGCAGCTTATTTTCGGGAGGGAACACTGAAGCTTTCTTT. It specifies CASSLFSGGNTEAFF.